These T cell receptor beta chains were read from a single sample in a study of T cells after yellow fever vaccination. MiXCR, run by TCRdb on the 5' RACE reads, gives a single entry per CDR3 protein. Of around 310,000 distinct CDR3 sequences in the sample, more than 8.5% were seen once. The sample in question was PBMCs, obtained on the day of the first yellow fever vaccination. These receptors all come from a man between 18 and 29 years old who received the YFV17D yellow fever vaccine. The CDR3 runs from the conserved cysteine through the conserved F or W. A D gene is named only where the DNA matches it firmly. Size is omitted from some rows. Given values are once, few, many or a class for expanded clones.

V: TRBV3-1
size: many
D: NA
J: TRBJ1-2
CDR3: CASSVSGSGYTF
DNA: TGTGCCAGCAGCGTGAGCGGGAGCGGCTACACCTTC

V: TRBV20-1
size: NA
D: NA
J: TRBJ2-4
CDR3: CSARVLAKNIQYF
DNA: TGCAGTGCTAGAGTTCTAGCCAAAAACATTCAGTACTTC

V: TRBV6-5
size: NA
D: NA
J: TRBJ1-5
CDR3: CASSQGSQPQHF
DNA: TGTGCCAGCAGTCAAGGGAGTCAGCCCCAGCATTTT

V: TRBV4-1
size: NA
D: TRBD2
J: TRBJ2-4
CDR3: CASSATSGGAKNIQYF
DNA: TGCGCCAGCAGCGCAACTAGCGGGGGAGCCAAAAACATTCAGTACTTC

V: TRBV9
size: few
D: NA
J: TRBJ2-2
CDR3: CASSGVPGRTGELFF
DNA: TGTGCCAGCAGCGGTGTCCCGGGACGGACCGGGGAGCTGTTTTTT

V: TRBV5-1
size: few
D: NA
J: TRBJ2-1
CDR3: CASSTAYNEQFF
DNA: TGCGCCAGCAGCACGGCCTACAATGAGCAGTTCTTC

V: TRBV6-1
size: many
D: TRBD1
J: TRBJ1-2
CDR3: CASSRQTGTGVRGYTF
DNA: TGTGCCAGCTCAAGGCAAACCGGGACAGGGGTGCGTGGCTACACCTTC

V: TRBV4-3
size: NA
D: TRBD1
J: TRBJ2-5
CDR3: CASSHRRDSFGETQYF
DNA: TGCGCCAGCAGCCATCGCCGGGACAGCTTTGGGGAGACCCAGTACTTC

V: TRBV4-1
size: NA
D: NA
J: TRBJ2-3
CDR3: CASKDEAGLSTDTQYF
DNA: TGCGCCAGCAAAGACGAGGCGGGACTTAGCACAGATACGCAGTATTTT

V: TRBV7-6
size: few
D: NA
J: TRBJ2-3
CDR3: CASSPPIGGGTDTQYF
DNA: TGTGCCAGCAGCCCTCCAATTGGGGGCGGGACAGATACGCAGTATTTT

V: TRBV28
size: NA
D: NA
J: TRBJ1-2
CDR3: CASSLRATYGYTF
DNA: TGTGCCAGCAGTTTGCGAGCCACGTATGGCTACACCTTC

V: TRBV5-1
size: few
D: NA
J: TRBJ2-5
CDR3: CASSFLGHQETQYF
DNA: TGCGCCAGCAGCTTCTTAGGCCACCAAGAGACCCAGTACTTC

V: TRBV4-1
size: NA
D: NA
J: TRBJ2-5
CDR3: CASSQGGVRETQYF
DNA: TGCGCCAGCAGCCAAGGAGGGGTGCGGGAGACCCAGTACTTC